This TCR beta chain was recorded in a study of control samples from healthy donors and cancer patients. Generated by immunoSEQ multiplex PCR, the TCRdb table keeps only in-frame clones and is missing some. Among some 130,000 clones, around nine tenths were seen once, and the ten largest hold 5.5%. V shed 1 base, J shed 5 bases, and the junction held 7 bases outside the gene matches. The CDR3 contains 16 residues. The germline gives CDR1 SGHKS, CDR2 YYEKEE (reference sequence). This clonotype was obtained from a man aged 18-30 years in good health. The chain uses TRBV5-5 and TRBJ2-5; 11 nucleotides align to TRBD2. The sequenced sample was blood. CDR3 nucleotides: TGTGCCAGCAGCTTGTCGATAGCGGGGGGGCGGGAGACCCAGTACTTC. This gives the protein CASSLSIAGGRETQYF.